The present T cell receptor beta chain was sequenced within a study of T-cell memory formation after mild COVID-19. General study results and limits: The study detected some responding clones in pre-infection memory, suggesting cross-reactive memory joined. CD4/CD8 balance held among clones contracting day 15 to 85, and later expanders leaned CD4+.

One entry per CDR3 protein results from TCRdb running MiXCR on the 5' RACE reads. The profile shows fewer than 250,000 distinct CDR3 sequences, around 27% of them singletons. V dropped 2 bases and J dropped 1 base, with 8 bases sitting between them. This CDR3 is built from 14 residues. The sample holds a few counts of this clonotype. Its cognate antigen is unknown. The sequenced material came from PBMCs or a T cell subset sorted from them (not recorded which). The clonotype originates from an adult woman who had mild COVID-19 (a few samples of this study predate the infection). Cell type and time point are not known. This chain connects TRBV12-3 or TRBV12-4 to TRBJ2-5, with D unresolved. CDR3 protein: CASSLMGSQETQYF. The DNA of the CDR3 is TGTGCCAGCAGTTTAATGGGCAGCCAAGAGACCCAGTACTTC.